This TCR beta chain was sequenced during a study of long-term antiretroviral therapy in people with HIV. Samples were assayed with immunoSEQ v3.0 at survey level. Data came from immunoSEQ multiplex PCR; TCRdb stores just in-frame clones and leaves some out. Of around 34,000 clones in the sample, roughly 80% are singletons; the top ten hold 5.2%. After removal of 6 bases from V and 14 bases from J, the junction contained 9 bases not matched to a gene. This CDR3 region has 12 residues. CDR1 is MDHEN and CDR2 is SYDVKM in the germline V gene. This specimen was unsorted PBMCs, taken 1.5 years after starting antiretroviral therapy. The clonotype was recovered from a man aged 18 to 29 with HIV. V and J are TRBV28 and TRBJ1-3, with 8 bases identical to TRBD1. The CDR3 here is CASRYRQGKVYF. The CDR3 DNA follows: TGTGCCAGCAGATACCGACAGGGGAAGGTATATTTT.